The rows below give T cell receptor beta chains drawn from one sample of a study of blood T cell repertoires in COVID-19. Profiling relied on immunoSEQ multiplex PCR, and the TCRdb table lists in-frame clones only, not all of them. Here the sample spans about 94,000 clones, about 80% being singletons. The sequencing sample was made of peripheral blood. Receptors were obtained from a human donor in a cohort sampled during active COVID-19. Each CDR3 is given with its conserved first and last residue. D genes are given only for firm matches. Size tells how often a clone was seen (once, few, many) or the class of an expanded clone, and some rows leave it out.

abundance: .; j_gene: TRBJ1-2; v_gene: TRBV28; d_gene: TRBD1; CDR3nt: TGTGCCAGCAGTTTACCGGGACAGGGGCACACCTATGGCTACACCTTC; CDR3aa: CASSLPGQGHTYGYTF
abundance: .; j_gene: TRBJ2-7; v_gene: TRBV10-3; d_gene: TRBD2; CDR3nt: TGTGCCATCAGTGTCCCAGGGACTAGCGGTAGATACGAGCAGTACTTC; CDR3aa: CAISVPGTSGRYEQYF
abundance: .; j_gene: TRBJ2-7; v_gene: TRBV18; d_gene: TRBD1; CDR3nt: TGTGCCAGCTCACCCGGGACAGGACAATACGAGCAGTACTTC; CDR3aa: CASSPGTGQYEQYF
abundance: .; j_gene: TRBJ2-5; v_gene: TRBV6-5; d_gene: .; CDR3nt: TGTGCCAGCAGTTACTCGATTGGTGAGGAGACCCAGTACTTC; CDR3aa: CASSYSIGEETQYF
abundance: .; j_gene: TRBJ2-7; v_gene: TRBV28; d_gene: TRBD2; CDR3nt: TGTGCCATCCACCCCTCGGCGGGAGGTTCAACGAGCTCCTACGAGCAGTACTTC; CDR3aa: CAIHPSAGGSTSSYEQYF
abundance: .; j_gene: TRBJ2-7; v_gene: TRBV23-1; d_gene: .; CDR3nt: TGCGCCAGCAGTCCGAGCTACGAGCAGTACTTC; CDR3aa: CASSPSYEQYF
abundance: .; j_gene: TRBJ2-2; v_gene: TRBV18; d_gene: .; CDR3nt: TGTGCCAGCTCACCGTCGCCTCTAAAAACCGGGGAGCTGTTTTTT; CDR3aa: CASSPSPLKTGELFF
abundance: few; j_gene: TRBJ1-1; v_gene: TRBV19; d_gene: .; CDR3nt: TGTGCCAGTAGTATGGGACACCGGGGCACTGAAGCTTTCTTT; CDR3aa: CASSMGHRGTEAFF
abundance: .; j_gene: TRBJ2-3; v_gene: TRBV11-2; d_gene: .; CDR3nt: TGTGCCAGCAACCGACTGGCGGGAACCACTAGCACAGATACGCAGTATTTT; CDR3aa: CASNRLAGTTSTDTQYF
abundance: .; j_gene: TRBJ2-5; v_gene: TRBV6-5; d_gene: .; CDR3nt: TGTGCCATCCGGGGGAGTGGAGAGACCCAGTACTTC; CDR3aa: CAIRGSGETQYF
abundance: .; j_gene: TRBJ1-4; v_gene: TRBV19; d_gene: .; CDR3nt: TGTGCCAGTAGTATAGATGGGCGAACTGCAACTAATGAAAAACTGTTTTTT; CDR3aa: CASSIDGRTATNEKLFF
abundance: .; j_gene: TRBJ2-7; v_gene: TRBV18; d_gene: TRBD1; CDR3nt: TGTGCCAGCTCACCCGCACAGGGGACCGAGCAGTACTTC; CDR3aa: CASSPAQGTEQYF
abundance: .; j_gene: TRBJ2-7; v_gene: TRBV5-6; d_gene: .; CDR3nt: TGTGCCAGCAACCTAGACCGCTTCTACGAGCAGTACTTC; CDR3aa: CASNLDRFYEQYF
abundance: .; j_gene: TRBJ2-7; v_gene: TRBV7-9; d_gene: .; CDR3nt: TGTGCCAGCAGCTTCGCGCCCAGGGGTGGCTACGAGCAGTACTTC; CDR3aa: CASSFAPRGGYEQYF
abundance: few; j_gene: TRBJ1-4; v_gene: TRBV5-1; d_gene: TRBD1; CDR3nt: TGCGCCAGCAGTTTCAACGACAGGGAAGATCGGGAAAAACTGTTTTTT; CDR3aa: CASSFNDREDREKLFF
abundance: .; j_gene: TRBJ2-7; v_gene: TRBV28; d_gene: TRBD2; CDR3nt: TGTGCCAGCAGTTCCCAGGCTAGCGGACTCTACGAGCAGTACTTC; CDR3aa: CASSSQASGLYEQYF
abundance: .; j_gene: TRBJ2-1; v_gene: TRBV7-8; d_gene: .; CDR3nt: TGTGCCAGCAGCTTCCCGGGATCCAATGAGCAGTTCTTC; CDR3aa: CASSFPGSNEQFF
abundance: .; j_gene: TRBJ1-2; v_gene: TRBV18; d_gene: .; CDR3nt: TGTGCCAGCTCACCATCGGAGGGGTCGGTCGCAAACTATGGCTACACCTTC; CDR3aa: CASSPSEGSVANYGYTF
abundance: .; j_gene: TRBJ1-3; v_gene: TRBV11-2; d_gene: .; CDR3nt: TGTGCCAGCAGTTTGGGATCCCGGAGGACCATATATTTT; CDR3aa: CASSLGSRRTIYF
abundance: .; j_gene: TRBJ2-7; v_gene: TRBV6-6; d_gene: .; CDR3nt: TGTGCCAGCAGTTCTTGGGAGTACGAGCAGTACTTC; CDR3aa: CASSSWEYEQYF
abundance: .; j_gene: TRBJ2-3; v_gene: TRBV7-9; d_gene: .; CDR3nt: TGTGCCAGCAGCCCGAGGAGACAGGTCAGCACAGATACGCAGTATTTT; CDR3aa: CASSPRRQVSTDTQYF
abundance: .; j_gene: TRBJ1-1; v_gene: TRBV6-5; d_gene: .; CDR3nt: TGTGCCAGCACCCTACTCCCAGGGAACACTGAAGCTTTCTTT; CDR3aa: CASTLLPGNTEAFF
abundance: .; j_gene: TRBJ1-1; v_gene: TRBV5-1; d_gene: .; CDR3nt: TGCGCCAGCAGCTTGGCCTTGGGACACCGTTTGAACACTGAAGCTTTCTTT; CDR3aa: CASSLALGHRLNTEAFF
abundance: .; j_gene: TRBJ1-1; v_gene: TRBV4-2; d_gene: .; CDR3nt: TGTGCCAGCAGACCTGACAGGTCAATGAACACTGAAGCTTTCTTT; CDR3aa: CASRPDRSMNTEAFF
abundance: .; j_gene: TRBJ1-3; v_gene: TRBV28; d_gene: .; CDR3nt: TGTGCCAGCACTAGATTATCTGGAAACACCATATATTTT; CDR3aa: CASTRLSGNTIYF
abundance: .; j_gene: TRBJ2-1; v_gene: TRBV19; d_gene: TRBD2; CDR3nt: TGTGCCAGTAGTATAAAGGTGGGGGGGGAGCGGGATGAGCAGTTCTTC; CDR3aa: CASSIKVGGERDEQFF
abundance: .; j_gene: TRBJ2-3; v_gene: TRBV7-3; d_gene: TRBD2; CDR3nt: TGTGCCAGCAGCTCAGGACTAGTTAAGGATACGCAGTATTTT; CDR3aa: CASSSGLVKDTQYF
abundance: .; j_gene: TRBJ1-5; v_gene: TRBV18; d_gene: .; CDR3nt: TGTGCCAGCTCAAAGGGGCGCAATCAGCCCCAGCATTTT; CDR3aa: CASSKGRNQPQHF
abundance: few; j_gene: TRBJ2-7; v_gene: TRBV11-2; d_gene: .; CDR3nt: TGTGCCAGCAGCTCCCCCGGGGAGAACTCCTACGAGCAGTACTTC; CDR3aa: CASSSPGENSYEQYF
abundance: .; j_gene: TRBJ1-1; v_gene: TRBV7-9; d_gene: TRBD1; CDR3nt: TGTGCCAGCAGCGCCCGCAGGGGGTACGGGAACACTGAAGCTTTCTTT; CDR3aa: CASSARRGYGNTEAFF
abundance: .; j_gene: TRBJ2-1; v_gene: TRBV28; d_gene: TRBD1; CDR3nt: TGTGCCAGCAGTACTTGGACAGGGAGTTATAATGAGCAGTTCTTC; CDR3aa: CASSTWTGSYNEQFF